These T cell receptor beta chains were read from a single sample in a study of blood T cells in healthy people across ages. TCRdb recomputed calls from the 5' RACE reads with MiXCR, one row per CDR3 protein. The data hold about 1.8 million distinct CDR3 sequences, with around half observed a single time. The sequenced sample was blood. Receptors were obtained from a woman aged 40 to 55 in good health. CDR3s include the opening cysteine and the closing phenylalanine or tryptophan. D genes are given only for firm matches. Size values are once, few and many counts, or a class for expanded clones, and some rows have none.

j_call v_call d_call clone_size cdr3_aa cdr3_nt
TRBJ1-1 TRBV21-1 - - CASSKVRRGNTEAFF TGTGCCAGCAGCAAAGTGAGGAGGGGTAACACTGAAGCTTTCTTT
TRBJ2-4 TRBV7-8 TRBD1 few CASSRDRGNIQYF TGTGCCAGCAGCCGAGACAGGGGGAACATTCAGTACTTC
TRBJ1-5 TRBV10-3 TRBD1 - CAISDPTGDSNQPQHF TGTGCCATCAGTGATCCGACAGGGGATAGCAATCAGCCCCAGCATTTT
TRBJ1-4 TRBV20-1 - few CSARSGTANEKLFF TGCAGTGCTCGATCCGGGACCGCTAATGAAAAACTGTTTTTT
TRBJ2-5 TRBV20-1 TRBD1 few CSAARGRETQYF TGCAGTGCTGCAAGGGGGCGGGAGACCCAGTACTTC
TRBJ1-5 TRBV2 - - CASKWDNRERGQPQHF TGTGCCAGCAAATGGGACAACAGGGAGCGGGGTCAGCCCCAGCATTTT
TRBJ2-3 TRBV9 TRBD2 - CASSVPGAGSTDTQYF TGTGCCAGCAGCGTTCCCGGAGCGGGGAGCACAGATACGCAGTATTTT
TRBJ2-5 TRBV7-2 - - CASTTQGDWNEQYF TGTGCCAGCACCACCCAGGGGGACTGGAATGAGCAGTACTTC
TRBJ2-7 TRBV6-5 - - CASSPEWPIYEQYF TGTGCCAGCAGCCCCGAGTGGCCCATCTACGAGCAGTACTTC
TRBJ2-5 TRBV2 - - CASGLEQETQYF TGTGCCAGCGGGCTTGAACAAGAGACCCAGTACTTC
TRBJ2-7 TRBV5-1 - - CASSLDSGTVDEQYF TGCGCCAGCAGCTTGGATTCAGGGACCGTTGACGAGCAGTACTTC
TRBJ2-7 TRBV7-2 TRBD2 - CASSWGPLLAAPYNEQYF TGTGCCAGCAGCTGGGGTCCCCTTCTAGCGGCCCCCTACAATGAGCAGTACTTC
TRBJ2-1 TRBV10-3 - few CAISHSGQNNEQFF TGTGCCATCAGTCACTCGGGGCAAAACAATGAGCAGTTCTTC
TRBJ2-1 TRBV24-1 TRBD1 few CATSDSTGVSYNEQFF TGTGCCACCAGTGACTCGACAGGGGTCAGCTACAATGAGCAGTTCTTC
TRBJ2-5 TRBV3-1 TRBD2 few CASSHRGLAKETQYF TGTGCCAGCAGCCATCGGGGACTAGCGAAAGAGACCCAGTACTTC
TRBJ1-5 TRBV11-2 - - CASSVGESGNQPQHF TGTGCCAGCAGCGTAGGGGAGTCGGGCAATCAGCCCCAGCATTTT
TRBJ2-5 TRBV5-1 - once CASSFDDEQYF TGCGCCAGCAGCTTTGATGATGAGCAGTACTTC
TRBJ2-7 TRBV13 TRBD1 - CASSADRAGHEQYF TGTGCCAGCAGCGCGGACAGGGCGGGCCACGAGCAGTACTTC
TRBJ2-3 TRBV7-9 TRBD1 - CASSRTGATTDTQYF TGTGCCAGCTCCCGGACAGGGGCCACCACAGATACGCAGTATTTT
TRBJ2-1 TRBV11-2 TRBD1 - CASSFQQGYNEQFF TGTGCCAGCAGCTTCCAACAGGGGTACAATGAGCAGTTCTTC
TRBJ2-1 TRBV12-3/TRBV12-4 - - CASNPLNYNEQFF TGTGCCAGCAACCCCCTTAACTACAATGAGCAGTTCTTC
TRBJ1-1 TRBV5-1 TRBD1 - CASSLEQGAGNTEAFF TGCGCCAGCAGCTTGGAACAGGGGGCCGGGAACACTGAAGCTTTCTTT
TRBJ2-1 TRBV4-1 - - CASSQGDRGSYNEQFF TGTGCCAGCAGCCAAGGAGACCGGGGCTCGTACAATGAGCAGTTCTTC
TRBJ2-1 TRBV20-1 - - CSARAPGQPSGWKEQFF TGCAGTGCTAGGGCCCCGGGGCAGCCGAGTGGATGGAAGGAGCAGTTCTTC
TRBJ1-2 TRBV3-1 - few CASSQGGGQTHYGYTF TGTGCCAGCAGCCAAGGCGGAGGACAGACCCACTATGGCTACACCTTC
TRBJ2-3 TRBV7-2 - - CASSSLVVDLNTRYF TGTGCCAGCAGCTCCCTAGTGGTCGATTTGAATACGCGGTATTTT
TRBJ2-7 TRBV5-1 - - CASSLDSRRYEQYF TGCGCCAGCAGCTTGGATAGTAGACGCTACGAGCAGTACTTC
TRBJ2-3 TRBV12-3/TRBV12-4 - - CASSLRLAYTDTQYF TGTGCCAGCAGTTTACGGCTAGCTTACACAGATACGCAGTATTTT
TRBJ2-7 TRBV20-1 TRBD2 - CSARPGGSAYEQYF TGCAGTGCTAGACCCGGGGGGTCGGCCTACGAGCAGTACTTC
TRBJ1-5 TRBV7-2 - - CASSPREGRQGSNQPQHF TGTGCCAGCAGCCCTAGGGAGGGGCGTCAGGGAAGCAATCAGCCCCAGCATTTT
TRBJ1-2 TRBV29-1 TRBD1 - CSVVSQGANYGYTF TGCAGCGTTGTCTCACAGGGGGCGAACTATGGCTACACCTTC
TRBJ2-6 TRBV24-1 TRBD1 - CATSDLPPTGDEANVLTF TGTGCCACCAGTGATTTGCCCCCGACAGGGGACGAGGCCAACGTCCTGACTTTC
TRBJ2-1 TRBV28 - - CASGAPVRSVEQFF TGTGCCAGCGGCGCGCCGGTTAGGAGTGTTGAGCAGTTCTTC
TRBJ2-4 TRBV25-1 TRBD1 - CASSARTGTNIQYF TGTGCCAGCAGTGCCCGGACAGGGACAAACATTCAGTACTTC
TRBJ1-2 TRBV3-1 - few CASSQELGPLGYGYTF TGTGCCAGCAGCCAAGAACTGGGACCGCTAGGATATGGCTACACCTTC
TRBJ1-1 TRBV6-5 TRBD1 once CASILTGGTEAFF TGTGCCAGCATCCTGACAGGGGGCACTGAAGCTTTCTTT
TRBJ1-2 TRBV6-5 TRBD1 - CASRGQGFYSGYTF TGTGCCAGCCGTGGACAGGGGTTTTATAGTGGCTACACCTTC
TRBJ2-7 TRBV7-9 - - CASSLDGRGEQYF TGTGCCAGCAGCTTAGATGGGCGAGGCGAGCAGTACTTC
TRBJ2-7 TRBV28 TRBD1 - CASSFGTGWLCEQYF TGTGCCAGCAGTTTCGGGACAGGGTGGCTGTGCGAGCAGTACTTC